These 10 T cell receptor beta chains came from one sample sequenced in a study of vaccination effects on CD4 cells after COVID-19. Antigen-specific CD4+ T cells expanded by the ViraFEST assay with viral peptide pools were then sequenced. At the end of 9 to 11 days of culture, CD4+ T cells were isolated. Nucleocapsid antibodies stayed negative before and after vaccination, showing no earlier SARS-CoV-2 infection. TCRdb keeps only in-frame clones here, not all; method: immunoSEQ multiplex PCR. Among around 71,000 clones, 65% to 85% were seen once, and the ten largest hold approximately 4%. Their recognized antigens are unknown. Source: CD4+ T cells from PBMCs cultured with HCoV-OC43 spike peptides, taken before COVID-19 vaccination. Subset indicated: HCoV-OC43 spike overlapping peptide pool stimulation. These receptors all come from a human donor who received a COVID-19 vaccine.

The chain is built from TRBV27 and TRBJ1-1; unclear D gene. Trimming removed 2 bases at V and 1 base at J, with 5 bases between. The germline CDR1 and CDR2 sequences are MNHEY and SMNVEV (reference sequence). The CDR3 consists of 13 residues. The CDR3: CASSLKRNTEAFF. CDR3 in DNA: TGTGCCAGCAGTTTAAAAAGGAACACTGAAGCTTTCTTT.

The gene calls are TRBV3-1 (or the pseudogene TRBV3-2) and TRBJ2-6, with D unclear. Germline CDR1 LGHDT, CDR2 YNNKEL (reference sequence). V gave up 1 base and J gave up 2 bases, with 12 bases separating them. The length of the CDR3 is 17 residues. The CDR3 DNA reads as TGTGCCAGCAGCCAAGGATGGGGTGCTCCTGGGGCCAACGTCCTGACTTTC. It specifies CASSQGWGAPGANVLTF.

V gene TRBV30 combines with J gene TRBJ1-5; weak D call: TRBD1 (6 bases). Germline V gene data show CDR1 as GTSNPN and CDR2 as SVGIG (reference sequence). The CDR3 length is 15 residues. V gave up 0 bases and J gave up 6 bases, with 15 bases separating them. For the CDR3, the DNA is TGTGCCTGGAGTGTACTAGGGGGGAAGGGTCAGCCCCAGCATTTT. It encodes CAWSVLGGKGQPQHF.

The chain combines TRBV6-1 with TRBJ1-2; TRBD1 is a possible D gene (5 bases). V shed 4 bases and J shed 0 bases, with 21 bases lying between them. The CDR3 length is 18 residues. Germline V CDR1 and CDR2: MNHNS, SASEGT. This CDR3 is CASSVGAYTVPANYGYTF. DNA for the CDR3: TGTGCCAGCAGTGTAGGGGCCTACACAGTACCCGCTAACTATGGCTACACCTTC.

The chain employs TRBV5-5 and TRBJ1-6; D is possibly TRBD1 (5 bases). V lost 4 bases and J 10 bases, leaving 18 bases between the germline ends. Germline V gene sequence: CDR1 SGHKS, CDR2 YYEKEE (reference sequence). The CDR3 is made up of 15 amino acids. The CDR3 here is CASSPSLTESSPLHF. DNA for the CDR3: TGTGCCAGCAGCCCCTCCCTGACAGAATCCTCACCCCTCCACTTT.

The chain has TRBV7-2 and TRBJ2-5; 9 nucleotides line up with TRBD2. Germline-derived CDR1 and CDR2 are SGHTA and FQGNSA. The V gene end was trimmed by 4 bases and the J gene end by 5 bases; junction bases not matched to a gene: 5. This CDR3 region has 14 residues. CDR3 in amino acids: CASSSRRGGETQYF. The DNA of the CDR3 is TGTGCCAGCAGCTCCCGGCGGGGGGGGGAGACCCAGTACTTC.

This clone has more than one count but fewer than ten. The chain links TRBV2 to TRBJ1-6; D call uncertain. Per the germline V gene, CDR1 is SNHLY and CDR2 is FYNNEI. This CDR3 is 14 amino acids long. Trimming took off 3 bases at V and 7 bases at J, with 10 bases between the two ends. The CDR3 here is CASSEVSGNSPLHF. CDR3 nucleotides: TGTGCCAGCAGTGAGGTCAGTGGCAATTCACCCCTCCACTTT.

The genes are TRBV18 and TRBJ2-1, with TRBD1 identical over 7 bases. V was pared by 4 bases and J by 0 bases, with 6 bases of the junction left unmatched. Germline V CDR1 and CDR2: KGHSH, LQKENI. This CDR3 contains 16 residues. CDR3 in amino acids: CASSRIQGSSYNEQFF. The CDR3 DNA is TGTGCCAGCTCACGAATACAGGGGAGCTCCTACAATGAGCAGTTCTTC.

The chain links TRBV7-9 to TRBJ1-1; D not resolved. The V gene's germline CDR1 is SEHNR and CDR2 FQNEAQ (reference sequence). V lost 1 base and J lost 1, with 13 bases in between. This CDR3 is built from 16 residues. The CDR3 region has the DNA TGTGCCAGCAGCTTAGGTCATCGGCTCAGGAACACTGAAGCTTTCTTT. This sequence encodes CASSLGHRLRNTEAFF.

CDR3 protein: CASSQVGRGGTGELFF. The CDR3 DNA reads TGCGCCAGCAGCCAAGTGGGCAGGGGAGGGACCGGGGAGCTGTTTTTT. This rearrangement joins TRBV4-3 to TRBJ2-2; a possible D gene is TRBD2 (7 bases). The CDR3 sequence is 16 residues long. Germline loops: CDR1 LGHNA, CDR2 YSLEER. V gave up 1 base and J gave up 5 bases, with 14 bases separating them.